The clone carrying this TCR beta chain was seen a handful of times. This sample was taken from a study of regulatory T cells in long-lasting Graves disease. CDR3 length: 13 residues. Trimming took 3 bases from V and 8 from J, leaving 16 bases between them. CDR1 and CDR2 from the germline V gene are DFQATT and SNEGSKA (reference sequence). Researchers made TCR beta libraries by using iRepertoire HTBI primers and running Arm-PCR on CDR3 regions. One entry per CDR3 protein results from TCRdb running MiXCR on the multiplex PCR reads. The sample has about 660,000 distinct CDR3 sequences; about 32% are singletons. Described time point: persistent/refractory GD, antithyroid drugs over 5 years with positive TRAb. Making the TCR library involved RNA that had been extracted from PBMCs.

J is TRBJ1-2 and V is TRBV20-1, with D tentatively TRBD1 (5 bases). Sequencing used peripheral blood mononuclear cells (PBMCs), obtained when the disease was refractory, from a patient treated with antithyroid drugs. The receptor was derived from a female donor with Graves disease. CDR3 sequence: CSASQPVGAGYTF. As DNA, the CDR3 is TGCAGTGCTAGCCAACCTGTCGGGGCAGGCTACACCTTC.